This TCR beta chain appears in the sequencing data of a study of blood T cells in healthy people across ages. The CDR3 runs 17 residues. Germline V gene lookup returns CDR1 DFQATT and CDR2 SNEGSKA (reference sequence). V was cut by 2 bases and J by 5 bases, with 25 bases left in between. General study results and limits: Researchers report that TCR beta diversity correlated strongly with naive T cell percentage. Donor CMV status was unknown, possibly confounding expanded clonotype changes.

It was with a sample-barcoded 5' primer and a J-beta primer mix that a second PCR of about 7 to 12 cycles was run. A template-switch adaptor containing 12 random nucleotides labeled each cDNA molecule. Each CDR3 protein gets one entry after TCRdb re-called the 5' RACE reads with MiXCR. The sample consists of 450,000 to 700,000 distinct CDR3 sequences, about 25% of them appearing once. Donors each provided ten milliliters of peripheral blood. Notes on this clonotype: Its target is unknown.

The material sequenced was blood. The clonotype was recovered from a woman in her 70s in good health. The chain recombines TRBV20-1 with TRBJ2-7; either TRBD1 or TRBD2 may fit D (5 bases each). The CDR3 here is CSARSPSPGLGMNEQYF. The CDR3 nucleotides are TGCAGTGCTAGATCGCCCTCCCCGGGGCTGGGGATGAACGAGCAGTACTTC.